The 24 T cell receptor beta chains below all came from one sample that was sequenced in a study of control samples from healthy donors and cancer patients. Clones were read by immunoSEQ multiplex PCR, and TCRdb kept only the in-frame ones, dropping some. Altogether roughly 120,000 clones are present, about 92% being singletons, with the ten largest covering 1.5% to 2%. The sequencing input was PBMCs. These receptors all stem from a middle-aged man with head and neck cancer.

The chain employs TRBV6-6 and TRBJ1-2; 7 bases line up with TRBD1. Germline loops: CDR1 MNHNY, CDR2 SVGAGI (reference sequence). V lost 0 bases and J lost 7; bases outside the gene matches: 11. There are 16 residues in the CDR3. CDR3 bases: TGTGCCAGCAGTTACTCCGGGGGAGGGGGCTCTCTTGGCTACACCTTC. It specifies CASSYSGGGGSLGYTF.

The chain is built from TRBV5-1 and TRBJ2-5, with a possible D match to TRBD1 (6 bases). V was cut by 5 bases and J by 3 bases, with 14 bases left in between. Germline V gene sequence: CDR1 SGHRS, CDR2 YFSETQ. The CDR3 runs 14 residues. CDR3 bases: TGCGCCAGCAGGTACTATAGGACAGAAGAGACCCAGTACTTC. It codes for CASRYYRTEETQYF. Filled out from reference TRBV5-1 and TRBJ2-5, the complete variable domain reads KAGVTQTPRYLIKTRGQQVTLSCSPISGHRSVSWYQQTPGQGLQFLFEYFSETQRNKGNFPGRFSGRQFSNSRSEMNVSTLELGDSALYLCASRYYRTEETQYFGPGTRLLVL.

The chain uses TRBV15 and TRBJ2-7, with 8 bases aligning to TRBD1. CDR1 is LNHNV, CDR2 YYDKDF, per germline (reference sequence). With V trimmed by 3 bases and J by 5 bases, 6 bases remained unmatched. The CDR3 sequence is 14 residues long. CDR3 amino acids: CATSSRQGIHEQYF. CDR3 coding DNA: TGTGCCACCAGCAGCAGACAGGGGATTCACGAGCAGTACTTC.

V and J are TRBV3-1 (or the pseudogene TRBV3-2) and TRBJ2-3; D not certain. Looked up from germline, CDR1 is LGHDT and CDR2 is YNNKEL (reference sequence). The CDR3 is 13 amino acids. V lost 3 bases, J lost 4 bases, and 8 bases lay in between. Here the CDR3 reads CASSHILSDTQYF. The CDR3 nucleotides read TGTGCCAGCAGCCACATCCTTTCAGATACGCAGTATTTT.

This clone was recorded only once. The chain is built from TRBV6-4 and TRBJ2-7; the D call may be TRBD1 or TRBD2 (6 bases each). V lost 6 bases and J 5 bases, leaving 14 bases between the germline ends. Germline CDR1 reads MRHNA; CDR2 reads SNTAGT. The CDR3 totals 13 residues. This CDR3 is CASSLEGGDEQYF. CDR3 in DNA: TGTGCCAGCAGCCTGGAGGGGGGCGACGAGCAGTACTTC.

This rearrangement joins TRBV9 to TRBJ2-1; D is perhaps TRBD2 (6 bases). The CDR3 spans 12 residues. Germline V gene sequence: CDR1 SGDLS, CDR2 YYNGEE. V gave up 4 bases and J gave up 7 bases, with 9 bases separating them. The CDR3 here is CASSPGGNEQFF. The CDR3 DNA is TGTGCCAGCAGCCCCGGGGGAAATGAGCAGTTCTTC.

The rearrangement joins TRBV18 to TRBJ2-7; perhaps TRBD1 as D (6 bases). The CDR3 has 15 residues. CDR1 KGHSH and CDR2 LQKENI come from the germline V gene. Trimming cost V 5 bases and J 0 bases, with 14 bases left between them. In nucleotides, the CDR3 is TGTGCCAGCTCAGATACAGGGAGCAACTCCTACGAGCAGTACTTC. The encoded protein is CASSDTGSNSYEQYF. Supplemented by reference TRBV18 and TRBJ2-7, the full variable domain reads NAGVMQNPRHLVRRRGQEARLRCSPMKGHSHVYWYRQLPEEGLKFMVYLQKENIIDESGMPKERFSAEFPKEGPSILRIQQVVRGDSAAYFCASSDTGSNSYEQYFGPGTRLTVT.

The chain combines TRBV27 with TRBJ2-7; 8 bases are a match to TRBD1. Germline lookup yields CDR1 MNHEY and CDR2 SMNVEV (reference sequence). The CDR3 has 15 residues. V shed 7 bases, J shed 3 bases, and the junction held 11 bases outside the gene matches. The CDR3, as DNA: TGTGCCAGCAAACCTGGAGCCGGGACAGGCTACGAGCAGTACTTC. Translated: CASKPGAGTGYEQYF.

Here the CDR3 DNA reads TGTGCCAGCAGCCAACCATTAACAGGGCAGGACACTGAAGCTTTCTTT. Protein: CASSQPLTGQDTEAFF. V gene TRBV4-2 combines with J gene TRBJ1-1; possibly TRBD1 for D (6 bases). CDR3 size: 16 residues. The V gene lost 2 bases and the J gene lost 3 bases, with 16 bases spanning the gap. CDR1 is LGHNA, CDR2 YNFKEQ, per germline.

The chain employs TRBV3-1 (or the pseudogene TRBV3-2) and TRBJ1-1; D is ambiguous. The V gene lost 2 bases and the J gene lost 0 bases, with 10 bases spanning the gap. This CDR3 contains 15 residues. Germline CDR1 and CDR2: LGHDT and YNNKEL (reference sequence). DNA of the CDR3: TGTGCCAGCAGCCAACAGGTAGCCATGAACACTGAAGCTTTCTTT. Residues: CASSQQVAMNTEAFF.

The chain carries TRBV6-1 and TRBJ1-5, with 8 bases identical to TRBD1. The V gene's germline CDR1 is MNHNS and CDR2 SASEGT. The CDR3 runs to 14 residues. With V trimmed by 3 bases and J by 6 bases, 4 bases remained unmatched. CDR3 in DNA: TGTGCCAGCAGTGAGGCAGGGGGCGGTCAGCCCCAGCATTTT. Translation gives CASSEAGGGQPQHF.

CDR3 sequence (DNA): TGTGCCAGCAGTTACGACAACTATGGCTACACCTTC. Translated, it gives CASSYDNYGYTF. The V call is TRBV6-5, the J call TRBJ1-2; D uncertain. CDR1 and CDR2 from the germline V gene are MNHEY and SVGAGI. The CDR3 length is 12 residues. The V end lost 2 bases, the J end lost 2 bases, and 3 bases lay between the germline ends.

The V call is TRBV2, the J call TRBJ2-3; D possibly corresponds to TRBD2 (6 bases). V was pared by 3 bases and J by 6 bases, with 19 bases between. Germline CDR1 and CDR2: SNHLY and FYNNEI. This CDR3 region has 16 residues. In DNA form, the CDR3 reads TGTGCCAGCAGTGAGGACGGGACTCCCTCAAGGGATACGCAGTATTTT. Translating gives CASSEDGTPSRDTQYF.

This clone is medium-sized within its sample. The chain links TRBV14 to TRBJ2-2; a possible D gene is TRBD2 (7 bases). Germline CDR1 is SGHDN and CDR2 is FVKESK. This CDR3 has 16 amino acids. The V end lost 2 bases, the J end lost 4 bases, and 14 bases lay between the germline ends. This chain's CDR3 is CASSQYGGGLTGELFF. The CDR3 DNA reads as TGTGCCAGCAGCCAATACGGCGGGGGCCTCACCGGGGAGCTGTTTTTT.

This chain joins TRBV15 and TRBJ1-6, with 11 bases identical to TRBD1. Germline-derived CDR1 and CDR2 are LNHNV and YYDKDF (reference sequence). The CDR3 covers 16 residues. J lost 10 bases, V lost 0 bases, and 5 bases had no gene match. The CDR3 DNA reads as TGTGCCACCAGCAGAGATCGGGACAGGGGGGGATCACCCCTCCACTTT. This codes for CATSRDRDRGGSPLHF.

This chain links TRBV10-3 with TRBJ1-1; 7 bases fit TRBD1. This CDR3 comprises 13 residues. J gave up 0 bases and V 10 bases, and 5 bases lay outside the gene matches. CDR1 ENHRY and CDR2 SYGVKD come from the germline V gene. The CDR3 loop reads CASRDRVNTEAFF. The DNA of the CDR3 is TGTGCCAGCCGAGACAGGGTGAACACTGAAGCTTTCTTT.

This clone appeared once. J is TRBJ1-2 and V is TRBV29-1, with TRBD1 matching over 9 bases. The CDR3 has 16 amino acids. The germline V gene encodes CDR1 SQVTM and CDR2 ANQGSEA. The V and J ends lost 0 bases and 3 bases, in that order; junction bases with no gene match: 8. The CDR3: CSVEEPGQGIDYGYTF. For the CDR3, the DNA is TGCAGCGTTGAAGAACCGGGACAGGGCATTGACTATGGCTACACCTTC.

In this sample, this clone turned up a few times. Other DNA sequences in the sample encode the same CDR3. The chain recombines TRBV7-6 with TRBJ1-6, with D uncertain. The V gene's germline CDR1 is SGHVS and CDR2 FNYEAQ. V lost 0 bases to trimming and J lost 7 bases, with 7 bases between them. This CDR3 contains 14 residues. The CDR3 region has the DNA TGTGCCAGCAGCTTAGCCGGTGGGAATTCACCCCTCCACTTT. It yields the protein CASSLAGGNSPLHF.

This clone was counted a few times. This chain's CDR3 is CASSFGTVIGNTIYF. The CDR3 DNA is TGTGCCAGCAGCTTCGGGACAGTCATTGGAAACACCATATATTTT. This chain links TRBV5-6 with TRBJ1-3; 7 positions agree with TRBD1. The CDR3 loop spans 15 amino acids. Per germline, CDR1 SGHDT and CDR2 YYEEEE. Losses at the gene ends were 2 bases for V and 3 bases for J; bases not matched to a gene: 5.

This clone appeared once. The rearrangement joins TRBV24-1 to TRBJ2-2, with 7 bases aligning to TRBD2. Germline CDR1 KGHDR, CDR2 SFDVKD. V dropped 4 bases and J dropped 5; count of bases not matched to a gene: 3. CDR3 length equals 14 residues. This chain's CDR3 is CATSESAGTGELFF. Written as DNA, the CDR3 is TGTGCCACCAGTGAATCAGCGGGGACCGGGGAGCTGTTTTTT.

This clone was observed once. As DNA, the CDR3 is TGCGCCAGCAGCCAAGGCGGGACAGGAGAGTACAATGAGCAGTTCTTC. It translates to CASSQGGTGEYNEQFF. The V and J genes are TRBV4-3 and TRBJ2-1; TRBD1 agrees at 8 bases. Germline V gene data show CDR1 as LGHNA and CDR2 as YSLEER. V was clipped by 1 base and J by 4 bases; unmatched bases: 6. This CDR3 spans 16 amino acids.

J is TRBJ1-6 and V is TRBV5-8; perhaps TRBD1 as D (5 bases). CDR1 and CDR2 from the germline V gene are SGHTS and YDEGEE. Trimming removed 4 bases from V and 7 bases from J, with 15 bases in between. This CDR3 region has 15 residues. CDR3 DNA sequence: TGTGCCAGCAGCCCGAGGGGAGAGATCAATTCACCCCTCCACTTT. It yields the protein CASSPRGEINSPLHF.

The CDR3 nucleotides are TGTGCCAGCAGCCAAGATTTTTGCCCGTGGCCCCAGCATTTT. Its translation is CASSQDFCPWPQHF. The gene calls are TRBV3-1 (or the pseudogene TRBV3-2) and TRBJ1-5, with D uncertain. The CDR3 length is 14 residues. Looked up from germline, CDR1 is LGHDT and CDR2 is YNNKEL (reference sequence). Between the trimmed V and J ends, which lost 0 bases and 9 bases, there was a span of 12 bases.

V gene TRBV2 combines with J gene TRBJ1-5; D ambiguous. Germline lookup yields CDR1 SNHLY and CDR2 FYNNEI. This CDR3 comprises 15 residues. The V end was cut by 1 base, the J end by 5 bases, with 12 bases between. This CDR3 reads CASSEEGLNYQPQHF. In DNA form, the CDR3 reads TGTGCCAGCAGTGAAGAAGGTCTTAATTATCAGCCCCAGCATTTT.